This TCR beta chain was recovered during a study of PD-L1 blockade in urothelial cancer (dated by TCRdb to the late 2010s). Context from the whole study: Therapy was started around 2014 for all patients, and atezolizumab 1,200 mg was administered intravenously every 3 weeks. About 85% of the roughly 29 patients were identified as males with urothelial cancer of bladder origin, and a prior smoking history was reported by 18 of 29 patients. An ECOG performance status of 0 or 1 was recorded for the patients, and 0 to 3 prior chemotherapy regimens had been received by the patients. Blood samples were analyzed 3 weeks after the start of treatment (second dose) and 6 weeks after the start of treatment. A median of 141,255 T cells and some 84,000 unique TCRs was obtained from blood samples, and a median clonality of approximately 0.086 was observed. An exploratory multi-omic analysis was conducted of the somatic, immune and clinical correlates of response to PD-L1 blockade with atezolizumab in urothelial cancer. TCR sequencing covered pretreatment tumor samples and matched, serially collected peripheral blood taken before and after atezolizumab treatment. Progression-free survival longer than 6 months counted as durable clinical benefit, and TCR features were additionally tested against both progression-free and overall survival. In the same patients, whole exome sequencing and RNA sequencing of pretreatment tumors were performed in addition to TCR sequencing. Eight to ten patients achieved durable clinical benefit and around 19 did not. Twenty-nine patients had pretreatment blood TCR-seq, roughly 25 had at least one posttreatment blood collection, and roughly 25 had tumor TCR-seq.

The germline V gene gives CDR1 as SGDLS and CDR2 as YYNGEE. Including the terminal cysteine and phenylalanine, the CDR3 comprises 15 residues. Of the read, only the CDR3 DNA is kept; its 45 bases are in frame from base 1. Unmatched junction bases come to 3, with V trimmed by 6 bases and J by 0 bases. Concerning this clone itself: The antigen it recognizes is unknown. Qualities for individual bases were not recorded, and no much larger clone is one base off.

The time point label here, explained by the study, means: peripheral blood 6 weeks after treatment start. The cohort comprised 25 to 35 patients with locally advanced or metastatic urothelial carcinoma treated at Memorial Sloan Kettering on a trial protocol. Peripheral blood mononuclear cells were collected pretreatment and during treatment, with between 1 and 8 total time points obtained per patient. The Qiagen DNeasy Blood extraction kit was used to purify genomic DNA from total PBMCs and tumor samples. PBMCs were collected pretreatment and during treatment, and were isolated and stored as previously described. Study-wide conclusions, independent of this receptor: A pretreatment peripheral blood TCR clonality below the median was linked to improved progression-free and overall survival. Patients with durable benefit showed greater expansion of tumor-associated TCR clones in peripheral blood 3 weeks after starting treatment (n ≈ 21, p = 0.022). Small sample size (n of about 30) and many exploratory analyses mean the results are intended to be hypothesis-generating.

Synthetic TCR analog templates were spiked into each PCR so that absolute template abundance could be estimated from read counts. The immunoSEQ assay was used to amplify TCRbeta CDR3 regions from genomic DNA with bias-controlled V and J gene primers. Sequencing of rearranged TCRbeta segments was performed at approximately 20X coverage. Turning to the authors' computational methods: Sequencing errors were corrected by clustering, and CDR3s were annotated against IMGT so that V, D and J genes could be assigned. Downstream analyses used only productive TCRbeta rearrangements and left out out-of-frame or stop-codon sequences. Clonality was computed as one minus Shannon entropy normalized by the log of the number of unique productive sequences. Clones differing between time points or between blood and tumor were identified by Fisher's exact test with Benjamini-Hochberg correction at adjusted p below 0.01. The immuneACCESS repertoire file appears here via TCRdb, limited to in-frame rearrangements. These files lack a portion of the clones; in checked studies, under half of the deficit traces to unresolved V genes, and the cause of the others is not known. That table gives V, J and clone size, and the DNA gave D and trimming. In this sample the table shows 80,000 to 95,000 clones, roughly 80% of which occur a single time. 8.4% of the sample lies in the top ten.

Sample: PBMCs, taken around atezolizumab (anti-PD-L1) treatment. This receptor was identified in a man aged 70-80 years with urothelial cancer. The V and J genes are TRBV9 and TRBJ2-2; 9 junctional bases match TRBD1. The nucleotide sequence reads TGTGCCAGCAACCGACAGGGGGCGAACACCGGGGAGCTGTTTTTT. The encoded protein is CASNRQGANTGELFF.